This T cell receptor beta chain came from a study of blood T cell repertoires in COVID-19. For the study at large: Acute and convalescent COVID-19 samples came from the United States, Italy and Spain. From T cells, B-cell-depleted T cells, or PBMCs came the material, which was cDNA or gDNA.

Germline V gene lookup returns CDR1 LGHDT and CDR2 YNNKEL (reference sequence). The ends lost 6 bases at V and 9 bases at J; junction bases unmatched: 8. This CDR3 is 13 amino acids long. As handled by the study authors: From reference gene primer amplification, estimates of nucleated cell counts were derived. Clones were sequenced by immunoSEQ multiplex PCR, and TCRdb holds only the in-frame ones, with some missing. The DNA gave D and trimming, while V, J and clone size come from that table. Of about 100,000 clones in the sample, about nine tenths are singletons; the top ten hold 5% to 6%. Sequencing was done on a sample of peripheral blood. The chain is built from TRBV3-1 (or the pseudogene TRBV3-2) and TRBJ2-1; 7 positions agree with TRBD2. The sequence came from a man aged 50 to 60 with acute or convalescent COVID-19. The CDR3 sequence is CASSPGTKAEQFF. CDR3 coding DNA: TGTGCCAGCAGTCCCGGGACTAAGGCTGAGCAGTTCTTC.